This T cell receptor (beta chain) was recovered during a study of beta chain features in type 1 diabetes. Isolated RNA was reverse transcribed in full, so expressed TCRB transcripts were sequenced. The data were produced by immunoSEQ multiplex PCR, yet TCRdb's version contains in-frame clones alone and is incomplete. The data hold 300,000 to 450,000 clones, with 10% to 15% observed a single time. This clone has only a few counts. The antigen is unknown. Study outcomes and limitations: Shortening of TCRB CDR3s, moderate but significant, appeared in all four CD4+ subsets of Type 1 diabetes patients.

This CDR3 is built from 16 residues. V gave up 2 bases and J gave up 10 bases; unmatched junction bases: 12. Germline CDR1 MGHDK, CDR2 SYGVNS. The chain is built from TRBV25-1 and TRBJ2-1; the match to TRBD2 covers 9 bases. The sequenced sample was naive CD4+ T cells from blood. The clonotype originates from a woman aged 18 to 35 with type 1 diabetes. CDR3 sequence reads: CASSELGGRAAGEQFF. CDR3 DNA sequence: TGTGCCAGCAGTGAACTAGGCGGGAGGGCCGCCGGGGAGCAGTTCTTC. Variable domain in full (rest from reference TRBV25-1 and TRBJ2-1): EADIYQTPRYLVIGTGKKITLECSQTMGHDKMYWYQQDPGMELHLIHYSYGVNSTEKGDLSSESTVSRIRTEHFPLTLESARPSHTSQYLCASSELGGRAAGEQFFGPGTRLTVL.